The 13 T cell receptor beta chains below were found in one sample sequenced in a study of blood T cells in healthy people across ages. A J-beta primer mix and a sample-barcoded 5' primer were used in a second PCR of about 6 to 12 cycles. TCRdb redid the calling of the 5' RACE reads with MiXCR, one entry per CDR3 protein. The table has about 690,000 distinct CDR3 sequences, around 41% seen once. The specimen sequenced was blood. The receptors originated from a man older than 75 in good health.

As DNA, the CDR3 is TGCAGTGCTAGAGATAGGGACCGCCCCGACACCGGGGAGCTGTTTTTT. The encoded protein is CSARDRDRPDTGELFF. The rearrangement links TRBV20-1 to TRBJ2-2, with D possibly called TRBD1 or TRBD2 (5 bases each). This CDR3 region has 16 residues. In germline, CDR1 is DFQATT, CDR2 SNEGSKA (reference sequence). Trimming pared 0 bases from V and 3 bases from J, leaving 14 bases between.

This clonotype was seen repeatedly, ten times or more. A single base separates this from a much larger clone, so it may be a read error. The CDR3 loop is CAISDSNQPQHF. For the CDR3, the DNA is TGTGCCATCAGTGACAGCAATCAGCCCCAGCATTTT. The V gene is TRBV10-3, the J gene TRBJ1-5; D is uncertain. The V end lost 3 bases, the J end lost 1 base, and 1 base lay between the germline ends. CDR3 length equals 12 residues. CDR1 is ENHRY, CDR2 SYGVKD, per germline.

This clonotype has more than one count but fewer than ten. V gene TRBV3-1 combines with J gene TRBJ2-7; TRBD1 aligns across 9 bases. The CDR3 runs 15 residues. CDR1 is LGHDT and CDR2 is YNNKEL in the germline V gene (reference sequence). J gave up 6 bases and V 2 bases, and 8 bases lay outside the gene matches. The CDR3 region has the DNA TGTGCCAGCAGCCAAAACAGGGGGCAAAAGGGCGAGCAGTACTTC. It yields the protein CASSQNRGQKGEQYF.

Points on this clonotype: One end of the junction is discordant with germline, which a read error may explain. The chain is built from TRBV4-3 and TRBJ1-1; maybe TRBD1 (5 bases). The CDR3 has 14 residues. Germline lookup yields CDR1 LGHNA and CDR2 YSLEER. The CDR3 here is CASSRQEGNAEAFF. CDR3 DNA sequence: TGCGCCAGCAGCCGCCAAGAGGGGAACGCTGAAGCTTTCTTT.

J is TRBJ2-5 and V is TRBV4-1; D remains ambiguous. Trimming removed 3 bases from V and 7 bases from J, with 12 bases in between. CDR1 and CDR2 from the germline V gene are MGHRA and YSYEKL. This CDR3 is 13 amino acids long. This chain's CDR3 is CASSHDVVGTQYF. The CDR3 DNA sequence: TGCGCCAGCAGCCATGACGTCGTGGGGACCCAGTACTTC.

V usage is TRBV6-2 or TRBV6-3 and J usage is TRBJ2-7; D is undetermined. Germline V gene sequence: CDR1 MNHEY, CDR2 SVGEGT. V was cut by 6 bases and J by 7 bases, with 22 bases left in between. This CDR3 region has 15 residues. CDR3 DNA sequence: TGTGCCAGCAGGTCCGGAGCCCCTATGAGCTATGAGCAGTACTTC. Its protein is CASRSGAPMSYEQYF.

This clonotype was detected only a few times. This chain uses TRBV6-6 with TRBJ2-3; the D is unclear. Trimming removed 11 bases at V and 0 bases at J, with 15 bases between. Germline lookup yields CDR1 MNHNY and CDR2 SVGAGI (reference sequence). The CDR3 is 14 residues long. CDR3 nucleotide sequence: TGTGCCGGCACCCACAGCCGAAGCACAGATACGCAGTATTTT. Translation gives CAGTHSRSTDTQYF.

The chain employs TRBV25-1 and TRBJ2-2; D ambiguous. The germline gives CDR1 MGHDK, CDR2 SYGVNS. Deletions cut 2 bases from V and 6 bases from J, with 13 bases between. The CDR3 sequence is 15 residues long. The CDR3 DNA reads as TGTGCCAGCAGTGAACAGAACGCTTTCTCCGGGGAGCTGTTTTTT. It yields the protein CASSEQNAFSGELFF.

This sequence joins TRBV20-1 and TRBJ2-1, with D maybe TRBD2 (6 bases). The CDR3 length is 15 residues. V lost 6 bases, J lost 0 bases, and 15 bases lay in between. Germline V gene sequence: CDR1 DFQATT, CDR2 SNEGSKA (reference sequence). The CDR3, as DNA: TGCAGTGCGTTACTAGCCGCAAGCTCCTACAATGAGCAGTTCTTC. It yields the protein CSALLAASSYNEQFF.

This chain uses TRBV20-1 with TRBJ2-7; a weak D match, TRBD1 (6 bases). Trimming shortened V by 6 bases and J by 0 bases, and 15 bases separated the two germline ends. CDR1 is DFQATT, CDR2 SNEGSKA, per germline (reference sequence). This CDR3 contains 14 residues. Here the CDR3 reads CSAPPGHLSYEQYF. Written as DNA, the CDR3 is TGCAGTGCCCCACCGGGACACCTCTCCTACGAGCAGTACTTC.

This clonotype appeared many times. This chain connects TRBV7-3 to TRBJ2-4; unclear D gene. Germline V gene data show CDR1 as SGHTA and CDR2 as FQGTGA. With 2 bases removed from V and 6 bases from J, the gap between germline ends came to 11 bases. CDR3 size: 14 residues. CDR3: CASSLVSEPNIQYF. In DNA, the CDR3 is TGTGCCAGCAGCTTAGTATCTGAGCCAAACATTCAGTACTTC.

This chain links TRBV7-9 with TRBJ2-1, with D possibly matching TRBD2 (5 bases). CDR3 length equals 15 residues. V shed 3 bases and J shed 6 bases, with 15 bases lying between them. Germline-derived CDR1 and CDR2 are SEHNR and FQNEAQ (reference sequence). The CDR3 bases are TGTGCCAGCAGCTTGGAAGCCGGGATGGTCAATGAGCAGTTCTTC. Translating gives CASSLEAGMVNEQFF.

The J gene is TRBJ2-5, the V gene TRBV18, with TRBD1 matching 7 bases. The germline V gene encodes CDR1 KGHSH and CDR2 LQKENI. The V gene end was trimmed by 3 bases and the J gene end by 5 bases; junction bases not matched to a gene: 12. The CDR3 has 16 residues. Here the CDR3 DNA reads TGTGCCAGCTCACCGCCAGGCTCCGGGACAGACGAGACCCAGTACTTC. It yields the protein CASSPPGSGTDETQYF.